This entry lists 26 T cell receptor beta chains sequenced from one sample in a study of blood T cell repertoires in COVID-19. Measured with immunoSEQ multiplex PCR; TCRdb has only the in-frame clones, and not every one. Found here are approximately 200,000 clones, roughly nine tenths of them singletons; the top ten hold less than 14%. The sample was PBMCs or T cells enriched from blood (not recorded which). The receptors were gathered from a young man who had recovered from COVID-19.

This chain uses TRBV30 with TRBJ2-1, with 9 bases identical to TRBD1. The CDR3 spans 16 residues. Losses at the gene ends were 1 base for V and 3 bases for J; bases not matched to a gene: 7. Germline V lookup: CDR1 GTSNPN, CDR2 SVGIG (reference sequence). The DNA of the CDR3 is TGTGCCTGGAGTGACCTGGGACAGGGAAACTACAATGAGCAGTTCTTC. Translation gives CAWSDLGQGNYNEQFF.

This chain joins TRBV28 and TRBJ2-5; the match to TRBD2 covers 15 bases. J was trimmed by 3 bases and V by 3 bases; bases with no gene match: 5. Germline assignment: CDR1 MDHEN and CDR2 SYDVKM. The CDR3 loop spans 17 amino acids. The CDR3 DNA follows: TGTGCCAGCAGTTTCTTCGGGACTAGCGGGAGGAAAGAGACCCAGTACTTC. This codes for CASSFFGTSGRKETQYF.

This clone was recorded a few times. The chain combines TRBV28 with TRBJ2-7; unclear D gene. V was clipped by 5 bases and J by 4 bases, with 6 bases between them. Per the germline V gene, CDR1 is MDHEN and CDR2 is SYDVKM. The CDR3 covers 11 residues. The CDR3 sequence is CASSIFYEQYF. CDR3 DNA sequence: TGTGCCAGCAGTATCTTTTACGAGCAGTACTTC. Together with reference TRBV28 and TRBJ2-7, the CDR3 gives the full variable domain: DVKVTQSSRYLVKRTGEKVFLECVQDMDHENMFWYRQDPGLGLRLIYFSYDVKMKEKGDIPEGYSVSREKKERFSLILESASTNQTSMYLCASSIFYEQYFGPGTRLTVT.

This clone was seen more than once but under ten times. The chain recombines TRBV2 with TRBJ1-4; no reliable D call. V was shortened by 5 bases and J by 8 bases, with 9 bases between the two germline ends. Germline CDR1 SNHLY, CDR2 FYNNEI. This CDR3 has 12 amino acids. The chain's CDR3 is CASSIREEKLFF. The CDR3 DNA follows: TGTGCCAGCAGTATCCGGGAAGAAAAACTGTTTTTT.

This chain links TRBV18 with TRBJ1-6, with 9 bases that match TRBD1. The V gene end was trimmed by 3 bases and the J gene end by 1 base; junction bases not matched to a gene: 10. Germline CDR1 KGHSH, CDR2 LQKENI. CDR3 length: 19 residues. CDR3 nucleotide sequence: TGTGCCAGCTCACCCACCGGGACAGGGTTTTTGTCCTATAATTCACCCCTCCACTTT. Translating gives CASSPTGTGFLSYNSPLHF.

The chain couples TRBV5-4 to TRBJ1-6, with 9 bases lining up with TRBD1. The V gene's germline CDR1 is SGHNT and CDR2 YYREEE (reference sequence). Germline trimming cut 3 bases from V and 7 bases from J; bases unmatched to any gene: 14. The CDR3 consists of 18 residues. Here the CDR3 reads CASSSVTIGTGNNSPLHF. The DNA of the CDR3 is TGTGCCAGCAGCTCAGTAACGATCGGGACAGGGAACAATTCACCCCTCCACTTT.

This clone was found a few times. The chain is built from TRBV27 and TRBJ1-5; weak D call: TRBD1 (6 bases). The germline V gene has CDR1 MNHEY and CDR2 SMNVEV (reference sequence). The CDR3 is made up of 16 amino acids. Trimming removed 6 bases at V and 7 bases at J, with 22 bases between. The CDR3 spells CASSAVFGRGYQPQHF. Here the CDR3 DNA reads TGTGCCAGCAGCGCAGTTTTCGGCAGGGGCTACCAGCCCCAGCATTTT.

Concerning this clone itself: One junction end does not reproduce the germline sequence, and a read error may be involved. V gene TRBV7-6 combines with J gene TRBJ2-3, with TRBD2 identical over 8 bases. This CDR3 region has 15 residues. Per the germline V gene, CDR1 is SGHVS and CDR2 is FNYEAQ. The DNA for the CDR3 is TGTGCCAGCAGCGTAGCGGGGCCAAGCACAGATACGCAGTATTTT. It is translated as CASSVAGPSTDTQYF.

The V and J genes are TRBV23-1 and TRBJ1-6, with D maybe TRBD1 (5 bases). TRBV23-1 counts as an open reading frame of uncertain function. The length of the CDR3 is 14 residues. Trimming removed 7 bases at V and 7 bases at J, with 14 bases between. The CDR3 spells CASKRGEGNSPLHF. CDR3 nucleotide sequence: TGCGCCAGCAAACGAGGGGAGGGAAATTCACCCCTCCACTTT.

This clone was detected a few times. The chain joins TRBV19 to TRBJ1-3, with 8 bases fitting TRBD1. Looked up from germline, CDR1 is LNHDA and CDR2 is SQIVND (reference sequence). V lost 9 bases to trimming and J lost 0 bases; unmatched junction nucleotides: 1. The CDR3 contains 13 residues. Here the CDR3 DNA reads TGTGCCAGGACAGGGGACTCTGGAAACACCATATATTTT. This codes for CARTGDSGNTIYF.

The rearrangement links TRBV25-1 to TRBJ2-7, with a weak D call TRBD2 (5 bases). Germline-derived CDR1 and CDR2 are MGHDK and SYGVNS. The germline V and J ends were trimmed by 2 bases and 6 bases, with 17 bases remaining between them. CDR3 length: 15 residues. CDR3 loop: CASSEPGGGRSEQYF. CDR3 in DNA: TGTGCCAGCAGTGAACCCGGTGGAGGACGGAGCGAGCAGTACTTC.

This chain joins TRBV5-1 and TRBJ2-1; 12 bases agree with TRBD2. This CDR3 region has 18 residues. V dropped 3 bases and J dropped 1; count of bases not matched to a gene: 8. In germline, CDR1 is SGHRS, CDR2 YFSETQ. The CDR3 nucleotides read TGCGCCAGCAGCTCCGAAGGACTAGCGGGAACATCCTACAATGAGCAGTTCTTC. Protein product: CASSSEGLAGTSYNEQFF. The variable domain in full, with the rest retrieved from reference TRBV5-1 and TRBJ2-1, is KAGVTQTPRYLIKTRGQQVTLSCSPISGHRSVSWYQQTPGQGLQFLFEYFSETQRNKGNFPGRFSGRQFSNSRSEMNVSTLELGDSALYLCASSSEGLAGTSYNEQFFGPGTRLTVL.

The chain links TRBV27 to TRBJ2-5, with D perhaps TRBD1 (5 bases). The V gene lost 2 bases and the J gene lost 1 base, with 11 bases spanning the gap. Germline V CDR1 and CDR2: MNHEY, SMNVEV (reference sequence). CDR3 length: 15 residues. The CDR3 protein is CASSLIYQGQETQYF. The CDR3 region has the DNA TGTGCCAGCAGTTTAATCTACCAGGGCCAAGAGACCCAGTACTTC.

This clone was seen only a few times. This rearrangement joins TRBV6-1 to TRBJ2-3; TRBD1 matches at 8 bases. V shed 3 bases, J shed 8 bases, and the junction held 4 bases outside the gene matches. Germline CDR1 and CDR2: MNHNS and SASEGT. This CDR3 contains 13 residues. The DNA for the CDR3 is TGTGCCAGCAGTGACAGGGGGCCCTCTACGCAGTATTTT. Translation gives CASSDRGPSTQYF.

Written as DNA, the CDR3 is TGTGCCAGCACCCTAAACACTGAAGCTTTCTTT. This translates into CASTLNTEAFF. This chain uses TRBV28 with TRBJ1-1; D is undetermined. The CDR3 has 11 residues. The germline V gene encodes CDR1 MDHEN and CDR2 SYDVKM. Trimming shortened V by 7 bases and J by 2 bases, and 5 bases separated the two germline ends.

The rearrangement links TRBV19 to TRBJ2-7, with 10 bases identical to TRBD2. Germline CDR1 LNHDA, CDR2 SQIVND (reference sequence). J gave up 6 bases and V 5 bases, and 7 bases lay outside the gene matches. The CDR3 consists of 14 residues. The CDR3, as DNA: TGTGCCAGTAGTGACGGAGGACTAGCGGCCGAGCAGTACTTC. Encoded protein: CASSDGGLAAEQYF. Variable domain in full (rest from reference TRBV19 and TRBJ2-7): DGGITQSPKYLFRKEGQNVTLSCEQNLNHDAMYWYRQDPGQGLRLIYYSQIVNDFQKGDIAEGYSVSREKKESFPLTVTSAQKNPTAFYLCASSDGGLAAEQYFGPGTRLTVT.

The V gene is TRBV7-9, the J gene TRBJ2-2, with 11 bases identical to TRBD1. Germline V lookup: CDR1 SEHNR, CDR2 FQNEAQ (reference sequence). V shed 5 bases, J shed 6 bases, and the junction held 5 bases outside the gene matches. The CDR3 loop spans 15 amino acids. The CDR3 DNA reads TGTGCCAGCAGCCCGGACAGGGGGCGGCCCGGGGAGCTGTTTTTT. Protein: CASSPDRGRPGELFF.

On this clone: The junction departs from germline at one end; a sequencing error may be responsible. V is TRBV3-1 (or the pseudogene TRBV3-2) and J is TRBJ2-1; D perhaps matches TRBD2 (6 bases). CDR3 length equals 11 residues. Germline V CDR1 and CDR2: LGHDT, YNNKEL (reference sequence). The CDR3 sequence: CASSQGGTCVF. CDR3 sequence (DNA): TGTGCCAGCAGCCAAGGTGGGACTTGTGTCTTC.

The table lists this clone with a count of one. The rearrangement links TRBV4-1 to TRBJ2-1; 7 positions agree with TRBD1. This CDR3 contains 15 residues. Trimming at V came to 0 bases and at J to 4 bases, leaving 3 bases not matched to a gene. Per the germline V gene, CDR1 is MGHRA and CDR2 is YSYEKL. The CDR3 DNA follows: TGCGCCAGCAGCCAAGATACAGGGGTTTACAATGAGCAGTTCTTC. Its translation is CASSQDTGVYNEQFF.

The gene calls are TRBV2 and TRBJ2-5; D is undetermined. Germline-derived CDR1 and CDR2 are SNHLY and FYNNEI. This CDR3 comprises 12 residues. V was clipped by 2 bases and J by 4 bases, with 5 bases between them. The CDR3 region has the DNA TGTGCCAGCAGTGAAACGGGAGAGACCCAGTACTTC. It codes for CASSETGETQYF.

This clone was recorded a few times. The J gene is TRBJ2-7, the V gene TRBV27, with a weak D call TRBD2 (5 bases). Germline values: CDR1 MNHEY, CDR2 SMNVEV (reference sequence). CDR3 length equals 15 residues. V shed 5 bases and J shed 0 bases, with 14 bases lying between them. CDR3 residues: CASSRLAPSSYEQYF. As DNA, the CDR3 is TGTGCCAGCAGTCGCCTAGCTCCTAGCTCCTACGAGCAGTACTTC.

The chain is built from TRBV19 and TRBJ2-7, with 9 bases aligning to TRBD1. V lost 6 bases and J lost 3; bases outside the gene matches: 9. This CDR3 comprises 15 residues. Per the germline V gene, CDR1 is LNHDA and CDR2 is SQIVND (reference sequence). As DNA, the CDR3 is TGTGCCAGTAGGTCCGCGACAGGGGGAAGCTACGAGCAGTACTTC. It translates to CASRSATGGSYEQYF.

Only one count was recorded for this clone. The CDR3 spells CASSQAGLANEQFF. CDR3 nucleotides: TGCGCCAGCAGCCAGGCCGGACTAGCGAATGAGCAGTTCTTC. V usage is TRBV4-3 and J usage is TRBJ2-1; TRBD2 matches at 9 bases. V was pared by 3 bases and J by 7 bases, with 4 bases of the junction left unmatched. This CDR3 is 14 amino acids long. Looked up from germline, CDR1 is LGHNA and CDR2 is YSLEER.

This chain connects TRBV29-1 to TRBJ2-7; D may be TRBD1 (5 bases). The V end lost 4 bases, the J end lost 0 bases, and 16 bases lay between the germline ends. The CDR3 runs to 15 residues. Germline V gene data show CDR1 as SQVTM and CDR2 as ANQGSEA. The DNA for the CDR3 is TGCAGCGTTGGCCCAGCAGGGATAGGCTCCTACGAGCAGTACTTC. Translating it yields CSVGPAGIGSYEQYF.

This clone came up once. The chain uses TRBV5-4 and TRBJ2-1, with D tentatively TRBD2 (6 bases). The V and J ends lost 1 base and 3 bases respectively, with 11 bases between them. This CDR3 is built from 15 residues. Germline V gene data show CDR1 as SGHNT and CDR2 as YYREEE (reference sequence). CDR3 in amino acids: CASSLLTGDYNEQFF. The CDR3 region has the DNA TGTGCCAGCAGCTTGTTGACGGGGGACTACAATGAGCAGTTCTTC.

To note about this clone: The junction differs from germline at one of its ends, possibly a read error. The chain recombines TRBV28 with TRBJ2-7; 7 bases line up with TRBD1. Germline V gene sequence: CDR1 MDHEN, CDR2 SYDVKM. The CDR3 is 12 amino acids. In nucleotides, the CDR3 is TGTGCCAGCAGTTTACCGGGACAGACCCCCGTCTTC. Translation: CASSLPGQTPVF.